This T cell receptor beta chain is drawn from a study of blood T cell repertoires in COVID-19. Study as a whole: COVID-19 samples collected from the United States, Italy and Spain covered acute and convalescent phases.

TCRdb keeps only in-frame clones here, not all; method: immunoSEQ multiplex PCR. The table has some 380,000 clones, 88% seen once. Germline V gene lookup returns CDR1 SEHNR and CDR2 FQNEAQ (reference sequence). V lost 5 bases and J 0 bases, leaving 13 bases between the germline ends. The CDR3 consists of 15 residues. The origin of this receptor is a woman between 35 and 50 years old with acute COVID-19. This chain links TRBV7-9 with TRBJ1-2; D may be TRBD1 (6 bases). Sequencing used PBMCs or T cells enriched from blood (not recorded which). The CDR3, as DNA: TGTGCCAGCAGCATGACAGGCGTAACTAACTATGGCTACACCTTC. Translating it yields CASSMTGVTNYGYTF.